The present TCR beta chain was sequenced within a study of human thymus T cells. Assay used: immunoSEQ multiplex PCR; TCRdb lists only in-frame clones, some missing. The sample has about 130,000 clones; around 94% are singletons. In the case of this clone: The target antigen is unknown.

Notes on the study in general: Related research found strongly overlapping thymic repertoires in unrelated individuals. Repertoires from thymus and blood appeared to show biased V and J gene usage.

The CDR3 sequence is 14 residues long. Germline CDR1 is SGHDT and CDR2 is YYEEEE. V was clipped by 5 bases and J by 6 bases; unmatched bases: 8. Corrective heart surgery yielded the resections from which the thymus tissue came. Among the donors, all were healthy Finnish infants having corrective surgery for congenital heart defects. The origin of this receptor is a boy less than two years old with a congenital heart defect but otherwise immunologically healthy. The chain uses TRBV5-6 and TRBJ1-1; 9 nucleotides match TRBD1. Sequenced: thymus tissue. The CDR3, as DNA: TGTGCCAGCAGTTTCACAGGGGGCTGGGCTGAAGCTTTCTTT. Its translation: CASSFTGGWAEAFF. Together with reference TRBV5-6 and TRBJ1-1, the CDR3 gives the full variable domain: DAGVTQSPTHLIKTRGQQVTLRCSPKSGHDTVSWYQQALGQGPQFIFQYYEEEERQRGNFPDRFSGHQFPNYSSELNVNALLLGDSALYLCASSFTGGWAEAFFGQGTRLTVV.